This TCR beta chain stems from a study of early T cells in non-severe SARS-CoV-2 infection. This clonotype was observed many times. Germline V lookup: CDR1 MNHEY, CDR2 SMNVEV (reference sequence). The CDR3 totals 13 residues. V shed 5 bases and J shed 5 bases, with 12 bases lying between them. TCRdb ran MiXCR on the 5' RACE reads and lists one entry per CDR3 protein. The table lists tens of thousands of distinct CDR3 sequences, about 9.3% of them singletons. This clonotype was obtained from an adult who was a healthcare worker with PCR-confirmed SARS-CoV-2 infection or an uninfected control (not recorded which). The chain employs TRBV27 and TRBJ1-1; D possibly corresponds to TRBD1 (5 bases). The sequenced sample was whole blood. CDR3 sequence: CASSEGGETEAFF. CDR3 sequence (DNA): TGTGCCAGCAGTGAGGGAGGGGAAACTGAAGCTTTCTTT.